This T cell receptor (beta chain) was sequenced in a study of radiation and T cells in renal cell carcinoma. CDR3 length: 17 residues. CDR1 and CDR2 (germline): SGHRS, YFSETQ. The V gene end was trimmed by 2 bases and the J gene end by 0 bases; junction bases not matched to a gene: 4. Sequenced by immunoSEQ multiplex PCR; TCRdb stores in-frame clones only, minus some. The sample holds about 24,000 clones; roughly 53% are singletons and the top ten take approximately 21%. Treatment of the sample: treatment-naive control, cytoreductive nephrectomy. Control samples are tumors resected by cytoreductive nephrectomy without prior radiation. This renal cell carcinoma was of the clear cell type. Control tumor donors were a few females and roughly ten males, median age 57 years. Regarding the study as a whole: Top 100 clonotypes averaged about 54% in irradiated versus roughly 43% in nephrectomy-only tumors.

Comments on this clone: Its antigen is unidentified.

Sequenced here: tumor tissue, sampled from a patient whose treatment was nephrectomy without radiotherapy. The chain combines TRBV5-1 with TRBJ1-6; 8 nucleotides agree with TRBD1. This clonotype was obtained from a human donor with renal cell carcinoma. The CDR3 reads CASSLGQGSSYNSPLHF. Written as DNA, the CDR3 is TGCGCCAGCAGCTTAGGACAGGGTAGCTCCTATAATTCACCCCTCCACTTT.